The 18 T cell receptor beta chains reported below all come from one sample, sequenced in a study of a mutant IDH1 vaccine in newly diagnosed glioma. TCRdb keeps only in-frame clones here, not all; method: immunoSEQ multiplex PCR. Here the sample spans about 98,000 clones, 80% to 90% being singletons. Time point meaning: baseline, week 1 (first vaccination visit). Treatment meaning: pre-vaccination baseline after standard-of-care therapy. The sequencing here drew on PBMCs, taken from a glioma patient treated with radiotherapy, temozolomide or both. The receptors stem from a woman between 45 and 65 years old with glioma.

The CDR3 is CASSPGRVYEQYF. The CDR3 nucleotides are TGTGCCAGCAGCCCGGGTCGAGTCTACGAGCAGTACTTC. V usage is TRBV11-2 and J usage is TRBJ2-7; D unclear. The CDR3 is 13 residues long. CDR1 SGHAT and CDR2 FQNNGV come from the germline V gene. Trimming pared 5 bases from V and 3 bases from J, leaving 11 bases between.

This rearrangement joins TRBV4-1 to TRBJ2-5; no clear D gene. This CDR3 contains 15 residues. Trimming took 1 base from V and 5 from J, leaving 14 bases between them. Germline assignment: CDR1 MGHRA and CDR2 YSYEKL. CDR3 in amino acids: CASSQGQLLRETQYF. The CDR3 DNA reads TGCGCCAGCAGCCAAGGGCAGCTACTGAGGGAGACCCAGTACTTC.

This chain uses TRBV6-6 with TRBJ2-4; no clear D gene. CDR3 length: 15 amino acids. The germline V and J ends were trimmed by 0 bases and 0 bases, with 6 bases remaining between them. Per the germline V gene, CDR1 is MNHNY and CDR2 is SVGAGI (reference sequence). In nucleotides, the CDR3 is TGTGCCAGCAGTTACTCGGTTCTAGCCAAAAACATTCAGTACTTC. As protein: CASSYSVLAKNIQYF.

This chain joins TRBV28 and TRBJ2-7, with a tentative D call TRBD1 (6 bases). The germline gives CDR1 MDHEN, CDR2 SYDVKM. Trimming removed 4 bases from V and 3 bases from J, with 13 bases in between. The CDR3 is made up of 14 amino acids. CDR3 residues: CASSSGQTNYEQYF. The CDR3 DNA reads TGTGCCAGCAGTTCTGGACAGACTAACTACGAGCAGTACTTC. Full variable domain (missing parts from reference TRBV28 and TRBJ2-7): DVKVTQSSRYLVKRTGEKVFLECVQDMDHENMFWYRQDPGLGLRLIYFSYDVKMKEKGDIPEGYSVSREKKERFSLILESASTNQTSMYLCASSSGQTNYEQYFGPGTRLTVT.

This clone is a singleton in its sample. This chain links TRBV28 with TRBJ1-2; unclear D gene. The germline V and J ends were trimmed by 2 bases and 8 bases, with 18 bases remaining between them. Per germline, CDR1 MDHEN and CDR2 SYDVKM. This CDR3 region has 15 residues. CDR3 region: CASSLGSEEHAGYTF. Here the CDR3 DNA reads TGTGCCAGCAGTTTAGGGTCCGAGGAACATGCGGGCTACACCTTC.

This clone was recorded only once. The V call is TRBV10-2, the J call TRBJ1-4; D unresolved. Trimming left V 2 bases short and J 7 bases short, with 8 bases between. CDR3 length: 13 residues. In germline, CDR1 is WSHSY, CDR2 SAAADI. The CDR3 coding sequence is TGCGCCAGCAGTGAGGAAAGTGGTGAAAAACTGTTTTTT. Translating gives CASSEESGEKLFF.

The rearrangement uses TRBV2 and TRBJ2-7, with D hard to call. CDR3 length: 13 residues. Germline V lookup: CDR1 SNHLY, CDR2 FYNNEI. Between the trimmed V and J ends, which lost 6 bases and 4 bases, there was a span of 13 bases. The CDR3 region has the DNA TGTGCCAGCAGCCAAACGCCCGTATACGAGCAGTACTTC. This translates into CASSQTPVYEQYF.

The V call is TRBV5-1, the J call TRBJ2-2, with TRBD1 matching 7 bases. J gave up 6 bases and V 2 bases, and 10 bases lay outside the gene matches. This CDR3 is 16 amino acids long. In germline, CDR1 is SGHRS, CDR2 YFSETQ. CDR3 residues: CASSLPTTTGAGELFF. The CDR3 DNA reads TGCGCCAGCAGCTTACCGACTACCACAGGGGCCGGGGAGCTGTTTTTT.

The rearrangement joins TRBV7-8 to TRBJ2-1, with a tentative D call TRBD2 (6 bases). The CDR3 spans 14 residues. Deletions cut 4 bases from V and 15 bases from J, with 22 bases between. Germline assignment: CDR1 SGHVS and CDR2 FQNEAQ. CDR3 in DNA: TGTGCCAGCAGCTCAACCCGGTTGGGGGGAGGCGGGTTCTTC. It yields the protein CASSSTRLGGGGFF.

The rearrangement links TRBV5-4 to TRBJ2-7; TRBD2 might be the D (6 bases). The V end was cut by 4 bases, the J end by 3 bases, with 17 bases between. Germline assignment: CDR1 SGHNT and CDR2 YYREEE (reference sequence). This CDR3 has 15 residues. The CDR3 protein is CASSEKNKGGYEQYF. The CDR3 DNA reads as TGTGCCAGCAGCGAAAAAAACAAGGGAGGCTACGAGCAGTACTTC.

The chain uses TRBV19 and TRBJ1-1; possible D gene TRBD1, 5 bases. The CDR3 loop spans 15 amino acids. V was cut by 5 bases and J by 1 base, with 14 bases left in between. Looked up from germline, CDR1 is LNHDA and CDR2 is SQIVND (reference sequence). In nucleotides, the CDR3 is TGTGCCAGTAGTCACACTGGGACTGGGAACACTGAAGCTTTCTTT. As protein: CASSHTGTGNTEAFF.

CDR3 coding DNA: TGTGCCAGCAGTCCCGGGGACAGGGGGCCCAATCAGCCCCAGCATTTT. Amino acid sequence: CASSPGDRGPNQPQHF. V and J are TRBV28 and TRBJ1-5; TRBD1 aligns across 12 bases. Germline values: CDR1 MDHEN, CDR2 SYDVKM. Unmatched junction bases numbered 5, after V lost 5 bases and J lost 3 bases. The CDR3 is 16 amino acids.

The chain combines TRBV19 with TRBJ1-3; 8 bases match TRBD1. The CDR3 has 12 residues. V shed 10 bases and J 3 bases; nucleotides not matched to a gene: 2. Germline V lookup: CDR1 LNHDA, CDR2 SQIVND (reference sequence). The CDR3 DNA sequence: TGTGCCACCGACAGGGGTGGAAACACCATATATTTT. Its protein is CATDRGGNTIYF.

The chain uses TRBV7-3 and TRBJ1-1, with a possible D match to TRBD1 (6 bases). The CDR3 is 13 amino acids. Germline values: CDR1 SGHTA, CDR2 FQGTGA. The V end lost 5 bases, the J end lost 8 bases, and 15 bases lay between the germline ends. CDR3 sequence (DNA): TGTGCCAGCAGCCAACGCCAGACAGGAGAAGCTTTCTTT. This gives the protein CASSQRQTGEAFF.

The V gene is TRBV7-9, the J gene TRBJ2-5; D may be TRBD1 (5 bases). V lost 6 bases and J 5 bases, leaving 10 bases between the germline ends. The CDR3 has 12 amino acids. CDR1 and CDR2 from the germline V gene are SEHNR and FQNEAQ (reference sequence). CDR3 sequence (DNA): TGTGCCAGCAGAGACAGTTTCGAGACCCAGTACTTC. Translation gives CASRDSFETQYF.

The chain combines TRBV5-1 with TRBJ2-1; 12 bases match TRBD1. The CDR3 is made up of 15 amino acids. CDR1 and CDR2 (germline): SGHRS, YFSETQ. V was pared by 4 bases and J by 6 bases, with 5 bases of the junction left unmatched. For the CDR3, the DNA is TGCGCCAGCAGCCCGGGACAGGGGGCGATCAATGAGCAGTTCTTC. Encoded protein: CASSPGQGAINEQFF.

The rearrangement uses TRBV6-6 and TRBJ2-7; D call uncertain. Germline CDR1 and CDR2: MNHNY and SVGAGI (reference sequence). With 4 bases removed from V and 4 bases from J, the gap between germline ends came to 14 bases. This CDR3 spans 14 amino acids. This CDR3 reads CASSSQKGLYEQYF. CDR3 nucleotides: TGTGCCAGCAGTTCCCAGAAAGGGCTATACGAGCAGTACTTC.

The chain combines TRBV28 with TRBJ2-7; 9 bases are shared with TRBD1. Germline CDR1 MDHEN, CDR2 SYDVKM. The CDR3 contains 15 residues. With 5 bases clipped from V and 4 bases from J, the junction kept 9 bases outside the gene matches. CDR3 sequence: CASSTRTGVRYEQYF. CDR3 DNA sequence: TGTGCCAGCAGTACAAGGACAGGGGTTCGTTACGAGCAGTACTTC.